The 2 T cell receptor beta chains listed next were all sequenced from one sample in a study of technical replicates of blood from a few donors listed by TCRdb under 2017. Libraries came from the immunoSEQ multiplex PCR assay. TCRdb limited this immuneACCESS table to in-frame rearrangements with V and J called. A share of clones is missing; checked studies link under half to unresolved V genes, and the rest is unexplained. Recorded for this sample are roughly 70,000 clones; about 92% of them occurred a single time. Of the sample, approximately 0.25% falls within the top ten clones. Source material: T cells isolated from PBMCs. Receptors were obtained from a human donor in good health.

This chain uses TRBV27 with TRBJ1-2; a weak D match, TRBD1 (6 bases). V was cut by 2 bases and J by 4 bases, with 11 bases left in between. The CDR3 length is 14 residues. Germline CDR1 is MNHEY and CDR2 is SMNVEV (reference sequence). The CDR3 sequence: CASSLQGSFYGYTF. The CDR3, as DNA: TGTGCCAGCAGTTTACAGGGGTCTTTCTATGGCTACACCTTC.

This rearrangement joins TRBV2 to TRBJ2-7; maybe TRBD2 (6 bases). CDR3 length: 15 residues. The V end was cut by 2 bases, the J end by 0 bases, with 11 bases between. CDR1 and CDR2 (germline): SNHLY, FYNNEI. DNA of the CDR3: TGTGCCAGCAGTGAATTGGTCGGGGGCTCCTACGAGCAGTACTTC. Protein sequence: CASSELVGGSYEQYF.